This T cell receptor (beta chain) was captured by sequencing in a study of OX40 agonist ivuxolimab in advanced cancers. Only in-frame clones appear in the TCRdb table, and some are missing; sequencing was by immunoSEQ multiplex PCR. The repertoire holds about 72,000 clones, with roughly 80% as singletons. General study results and limits: The CD4+ and CD8+ T cells in the blood had expanded clonally by week 6 at 0.1 to 3.0 mg/kg.

CDR3 length equals 18 residues. Germline CDR1 SGHVS, CDR2 FNYEAQ. V was shortened by 0 bases and J by 3 bases, with 21 bases between the two germline ends. On this clone: Antigen specificity is unknown.

The sequence was collected from an adult with an advanced solid tumor such as melanoma, head and neck, liver or kidney cancer. The V and J genes are TRBV7-6 and TRBJ2-7, with TRBD1 as a possible D gene (7 bases). The sequenced sample was CD4+ or CD8+ T cells sorted from blood, obtained in a trial of the OX40 agonist ivuxolimab. The CDR3 spells CASSLAGRTGTMHYEQYF. The CDR3 DNA reads as TGTGCCAGCAGCTTAGCGGGGAGGACAGGAACCATGCACTACGAGCAGTACTTC.